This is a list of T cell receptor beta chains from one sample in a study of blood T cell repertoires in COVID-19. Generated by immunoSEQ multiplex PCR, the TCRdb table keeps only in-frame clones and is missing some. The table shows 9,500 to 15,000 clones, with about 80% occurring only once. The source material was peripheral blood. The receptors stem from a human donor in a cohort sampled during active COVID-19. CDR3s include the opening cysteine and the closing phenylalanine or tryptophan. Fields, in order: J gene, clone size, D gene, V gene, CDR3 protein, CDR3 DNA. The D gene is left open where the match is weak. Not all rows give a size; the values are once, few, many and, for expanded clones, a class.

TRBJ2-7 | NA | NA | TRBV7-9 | CASSLGGDEQYF | TGTGCCAGCAGCTTAGGGGGAGACGAGCAGTACTTC
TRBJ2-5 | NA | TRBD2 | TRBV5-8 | CASSLGLAGDQETQYF | TGTGCCAGCAGCTTGGGACTAGCGGGGGACCAAGAGACCCAGTACTTC
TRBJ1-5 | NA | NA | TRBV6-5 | CASSYSAGPWAQHF | TGTGCCAGCAGTTACTCGGCAGGCCCATGGGCCCAGCATTTT
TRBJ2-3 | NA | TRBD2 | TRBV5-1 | CASSPPGLAGADTQYF | TGCGCCAGCAGCCCGCCAGGGCTAGCGGGGGCAGATACGCAGTATTTT
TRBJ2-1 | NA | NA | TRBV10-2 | CASSKRLDSYNEQFF | TGCGCCAGCAGTAAGCGACTAGACTCCTACAATGAGCAGTTCTTC
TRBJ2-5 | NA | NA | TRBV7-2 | CASSLTPGRETQYF | TGTGCCAGCAGCTTAACTCCAGGAAGAGAGACCCAGTACTTC
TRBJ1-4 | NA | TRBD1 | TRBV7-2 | CASSRDRGGSTNEKLFF | TGTGCCAGCAGCAGGGACAGGGGGGGGTCGACTAATGAAAAACTGTTTTTT
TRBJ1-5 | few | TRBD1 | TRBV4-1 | CASSHARDRGFQPQHF | TGCGCCAGCAGCCATGCCCGGGACAGGGGATTCCAGCCCCAGCATTTT
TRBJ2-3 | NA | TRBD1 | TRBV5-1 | CASSFGRGSDTQYF | TGCGCCAGCAGCTTCGGCAGGGGGTCAGATACGCAGTATTTT
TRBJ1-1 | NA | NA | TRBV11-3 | CASSLVWQGRTEAFF | TGTGCCAGCAGCTTAGTTTGGCAGGGAAGAACTGAAGCTTTCTTT
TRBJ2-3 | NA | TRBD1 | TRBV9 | CASSAGQGDADTQYF | TGTGCCAGCAGCGCGGGACAGGGGGACGCGGATACGCAGTATTTT
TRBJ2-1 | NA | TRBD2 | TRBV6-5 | CASKRGLAVNEQFF | TGTGCCAGCAAAAGAGGACTAGCGGTAAATGAGCAGTTCTTC
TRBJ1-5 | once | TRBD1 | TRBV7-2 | CASSLAPQGVHQPQHF | TGTGCCAGCAGCTTAGCCCCTCAGGGGGTACATCAGCCCCAGCATTTT
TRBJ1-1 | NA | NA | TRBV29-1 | CSVEGSRGSTEAFF | TGCAGCGTTGAAGGGTCAAGGGGGAGCACTGAAGCTTTCTTT
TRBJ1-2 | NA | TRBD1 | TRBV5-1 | CASSGGTGGFGYTF | TGCGCCAGCAGCGGAGGGACAGGGGGCTTTGGCTACACCTTC
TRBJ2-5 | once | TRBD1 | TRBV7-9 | CASSLRGDRLQETQYF | TGTGCCAGCAGCTTAAGAGGGGACAGACTCCAAGAGACCCAGTACTTC
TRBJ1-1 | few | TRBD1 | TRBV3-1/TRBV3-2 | CASSHPGTGNTEAFF | TGTGCCAGCAGCCATCCCGGGACAGGGAACACTGAAGCTTTCTTT
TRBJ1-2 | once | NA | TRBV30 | CAWTLKSGRYGYTF | TGTGCCTGGACCCTAAAGTCGGGGAGGTATGGCTACACCTTC
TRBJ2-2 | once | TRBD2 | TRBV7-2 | CASSTTSGGAGELFF | TGTGCCAGCAGCACCACTAGCGGGGGGGCCGGGGAGCTGTTTTTT
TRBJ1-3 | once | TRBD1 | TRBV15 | CATSRDRPGGGSGNTIYF | TGTGCCACCAGCAGAGATCGGCCAGGGGGTGGCTCTGGAAACACCATATATTTT
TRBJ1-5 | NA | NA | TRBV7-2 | CASSLGQGGQPQHF | TGTGCCAGCAGCTTAGGACAAGGAGGGCAGCCCCAGCATTTT
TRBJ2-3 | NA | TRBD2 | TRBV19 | CASSIDFGTSGDSDTQYF | TGTGCCAGTAGTATAGATTTCGGGACTAGCGGGGACTCGGATACGCAGTATTTT
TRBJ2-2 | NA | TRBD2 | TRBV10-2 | CASRPTSGRTGELFF | TGCGCCAGCAGACCCACTAGCGGGCGGACCGGGGAGCTGTTTTTT
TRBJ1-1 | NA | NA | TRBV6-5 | CASSLTGQGTEAFF | TGTGCCAGCAGCCTAACAGGTCAGGGGACTGAAGCTTTCTTT
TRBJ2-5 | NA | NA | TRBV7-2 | CASSFMGAETQYF | TGTGCCAGCAGCTTCATGGGGGCTGAGACCCAGTACTTC
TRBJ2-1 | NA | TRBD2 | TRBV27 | CASSPGLAGRNEQFF | TGTGCCAGCAGTCCGGGACTAGCGGGGCGCAATGAGCAGTTCTTC
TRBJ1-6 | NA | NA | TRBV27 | CASSFESGWSPLHF | TGTGCCAGCAGTTTCGAGAGCGGTTGGTCACCCCTCCACTTT
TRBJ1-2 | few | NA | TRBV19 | CASRPDRHSNYGYTF | TGTGCCAGTAGGCCCGACAGGCACTCTAACTATGGCTACACCTTC
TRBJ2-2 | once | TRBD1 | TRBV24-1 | CATSDSRTGSGDTGELFF | TGTGCCACCAGTGATTCTAGGACAGGGAGTGGAGACACCGGGGAGCTGTTTTTT
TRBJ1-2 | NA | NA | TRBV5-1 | CASSLEAGSGYTF | TGCGCCAGCAGCTTGGAGGCAGGGTCTGGCTACACCTTC
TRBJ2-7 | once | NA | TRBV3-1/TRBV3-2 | CASSQAGWTPYF | TGTGCCAGCAGCCAAGCTGGTTGGACTCCGTACTTC
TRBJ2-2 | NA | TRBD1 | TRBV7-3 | CASSPGTGEGELFF | TGTGCCAGCAGCCCGGGGACAGGCGAGGGGGAGCTGTTTTTT
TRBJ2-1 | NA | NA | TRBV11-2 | CASSPGGPYNEQFF | TGTGCCAGCAGCCCCGGGGGTCCCTACAATGAGCAGTTCTTC
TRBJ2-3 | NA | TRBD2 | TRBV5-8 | CASSLVASGADTQYF | TGTGCCAGCAGCTTGGTGGCTAGCGGGGCAGATACGCAGTATTTT
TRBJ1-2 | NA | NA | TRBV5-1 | CASSPKGRDGYTF | TGCGCCAGCAGCCCGAAGGGCAGGGATGGCTACACCTTC
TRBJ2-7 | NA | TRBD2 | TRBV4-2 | CASSHRKAGGFTYEQYF | TGTGCCAGCAGCCATAGAAAGGCGGGGGGATTTACCTACGAGCAGTACTTC
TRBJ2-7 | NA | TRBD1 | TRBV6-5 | CASHSAGTGGGYF | TGTGCCAGCCACTCCGCGGGGACAGGCGGAGGGTACTTC